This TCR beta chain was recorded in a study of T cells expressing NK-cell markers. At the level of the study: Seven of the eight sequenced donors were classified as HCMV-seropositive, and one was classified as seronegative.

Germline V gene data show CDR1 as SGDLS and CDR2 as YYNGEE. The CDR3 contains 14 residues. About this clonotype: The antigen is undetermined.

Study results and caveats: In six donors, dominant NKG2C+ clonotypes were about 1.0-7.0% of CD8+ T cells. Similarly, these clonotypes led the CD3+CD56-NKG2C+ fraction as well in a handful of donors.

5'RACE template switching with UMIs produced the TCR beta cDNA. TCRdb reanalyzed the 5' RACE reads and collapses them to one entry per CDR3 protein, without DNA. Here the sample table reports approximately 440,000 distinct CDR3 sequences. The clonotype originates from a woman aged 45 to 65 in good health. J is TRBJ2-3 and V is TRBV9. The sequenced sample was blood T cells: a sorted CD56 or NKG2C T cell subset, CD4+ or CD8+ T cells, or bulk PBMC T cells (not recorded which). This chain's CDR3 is CASSVESGTDTQYF. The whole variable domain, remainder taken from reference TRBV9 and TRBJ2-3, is DSGVTQTPKHLITATGQRVTLRCSPRSGDLSVYWYQQSLDQGLQFLIQYYNGEERAKGNILERFSAQQFPDLHSELNLSSLELGDSALYFCASSVESGTDTQYFGPGTRLTVL.